What follows are 31 T cell receptor beta chains derived from one specimen sequenced in a study of OX40 agonist ivuxolimab in advanced cancers. The table came from immunoSEQ multiplex PCR; TCRdb's copy has only in-frame clones and leaves some out. The table has tens of thousands of clones, 92% seen once; the top ten hold 0.51%. Here the sequenced sample was CD4+ or CD8+ T cells sorted from blood, taken in a trial of the OX40 agonist ivuxolimab. The receptors stem from an adult with an advanced solid tumor such as melanoma, head and neck, liver or kidney cancer.

This chain uses TRBV6-5 with TRBJ2-1; possibly TRBD1 for D (6 bases). CDR1 and CDR2 from the germline V gene are MNHEY and SVGAGI. Trimming pared 5 bases from V and 0 bases from J, leaving 11 bases between. There are 15 residues in the CDR3. The CDR3 loop reads CASSATGSSYNEQFF. The CDR3 DNA follows: TGTGCCAGCAGTGCGACAGGCAGCTCCTACAATGAGCAGTTCTTC.

This CDR3 reads CASSELASGNTIYF. The DNA of the CDR3 is TGTGCCAGCAGTGAATTGGCCTCTGGAAACACCATATATTTT. This chain links TRBV25-1 with TRBJ1-3; D ambiguous. Germline-derived CDR1 and CDR2 are MGHDK and SYGVNS. V lost 1 base and J 0 bases, leaving 4 bases between the germline ends. The CDR3 is 14 amino acids.

The gene calls are TRBV5-4 and TRBJ2-5, with 7 nucleotides matching TRBD2. This CDR3 has 14 residues. CDR1 SGHNT and CDR2 YYREEE come from the germline V gene (reference sequence). V was clipped by 4 bases and J by 5 bases; unmatched bases: 8. In DNA form, the CDR3 reads TGTGCCAGCAGCCCCCTGGGGGGGAGGGAGACCCAGTACTTC. Translated: CASSPLGGRETQYF. Full variable domain (outside the CDR3, taken from reference TRBV5-4 and TRBJ2-5): ETGVTQSPTHLIKTRGQQVTLRCSSQSGHNTVSWYQQALGQGPQFIFQYYREEENGRGNFPPRFSGLQFPNYSSELNVNALELDDSALYLCASSPLGGRETQYFGPGTRLLVL.

V gene TRBV19 combines with J gene TRBJ2-7, with D hard to call. V shed 5 bases and J shed 4 bases, with 21 bases lying between them. The CDR3 consists of 16 residues. Germline V CDR1 and CDR2: LNHDA, SQIVND (reference sequence). The CDR3 sequence: CASSGRSATDSYEQYF. CDR3 nucleotides: TGTGCCAGTAGTGGCCGCTCTGCAACTGACTCTTACGAGCAGTACTTC.

V is TRBV5-5 and J is TRBJ1-4; D possibly corresponds to TRBD1 (5 bases). The CDR3 is made up of 14 amino acids. The germline V gene encodes CDR1 SGHKS and CDR2 YYEKEE (reference sequence). V was shortened by 0 bases and J by 6 bases, with 9 bases between the two germline ends. Here the CDR3 reads CASSLGQIDEKLFF. CDR3 bases: TGTGCCAGCAGCTTGGGACAGATCGATGAAAAACTGTTTTTT.

The chain joins TRBV30 to TRBJ2-3; D unclear. The CDR3 is made up of 12 amino acids. CDR1 and CDR2 from the germline V gene are GTSNPN and SVGIG (reference sequence). V dropped 3 bases and J dropped 5 bases, with 9 bases sitting between them. As DNA, the CDR3 is TGTGCCTGGAGAGCCTCCTTAGATACGCAGTATTTT. As protein: CAWRASLDTQYF.

This sequence joins TRBV11-2 and TRBJ2-2, with D uncertain. Germline V gene data show CDR1 as SGHAT and CDR2 as FQNNGV. Between the trimmed V and J ends, which lost 2 bases and 5 bases, there was a span of 18 bases. CDR3 length equals 17 residues. The CDR3 is CASSLLKSGHRTGELFF. For the CDR3, the DNA is TGTGCCAGCAGCTTACTTAAATCCGGGCATAGGACCGGGGAGCTGTTTTTT.

This sequence joins TRBV6-6 and TRBJ1-1; D is unresolved. The CDR3 is 13 residues long. Trimming shortened V by 6 bases and J by 3 bases, and 11 bases separated the two germline ends. Germline-derived CDR1 and CDR2 are MNHNY and SVGAGI (reference sequence). The CDR3 loop reads CASRKLADTEAFF. CDR3 DNA: TGTGCCAGCAGGAAGCTGGCGGACACTGAAGCTTTCTTT.

The chain is built from TRBV19 and TRBJ1-4; maybe TRBD1 (5 bases). This CDR3 has 15 residues. The V and J ends lost 5 bases and 3 bases respectively, with 13 bases between them. Germline V gene lookup returns CDR1 LNHDA and CDR2 SQIVND (reference sequence). CDR3 in DNA: TGTGCCAGTAGTTCCAGACAGACCGCTAATGAAAAACTGTTTTTT. Protein: CASSSRQTANEKLFF.

The chain carries TRBV18 and TRBJ1-5; maybe TRBD1 (5 bases). The CDR3 is 14 residues long. V was clipped by 6 bases and J by 4 bases, with 13 bases between them. Germline loops: CDR1 KGHSH, CDR2 LQKENI. The CDR3 loop is CASSDKTANQPQHF. DNA of the CDR3: TGTGCCAGCTCCGATAAGACAGCGAATCAGCCCCAGCATTTT.

The chain combines TRBV5-1 with TRBJ1-3; D may be TRBD1 (6 bases). CDR3 size: 16 residues. From germline, CDR1 is SGHRS and CDR2 YFSETQ. Trimming took off 0 bases at V and 4 bases at J, with 14 bases between the two ends. This CDR3 is CASSLEWGALGNTIYF. Written as DNA, the CDR3 is TGCGCCAGCAGCTTGGAGTGGGGGGCTCTGGGAAACACCATATATTTT. Full variable domain (missing parts from reference TRBV5-1 and TRBJ1-3): KAGVTQTPRYLIKTRGQQVTLSCSPISGHRSVSWYQQTPGQGLQFLFEYFSETQRNKGNFPGRFSGRQFSNSRSEMNVSTLELGDSALYLCASSLEWGALGNTIYFGEGSWLTVV.

V is TRBV30 and J is TRBJ1-4; perhaps TRBD1 as D (5 bases). Germline V CDR1 and CDR2: GTSNPN, SVGIG (reference sequence). The CDR3 is made up of 14 amino acids. V gave up 0 bases and J gave up 5 bases, with 10 bases separating them. The CDR3 DNA reads TGTGCCTGGAGTGTACGAGGGGCAAATGAAAAACTGTTTTTT. It encodes CAWSVRGANEKLFF. Full variable domain (missing parts from reference TRBV30 and TRBJ1-4): SQTIHQWPATLVQPVGSPLSLECTVEGTSNPNLYWYRQAAGRGLQLLFYSVGIGQISSEVPQNLSASRPQDRQFILSSKKLLLSDSGFYLCAWSVRGANEKLFFGSGTQLSVL.

This rearrangement joins TRBV18 to TRBJ2-5; no clear D gene. Trimming removed 3 bases from V and 5 bases from J, with 16 bases in between. The CDR3 is 15 amino acids. Germline CDR1 reads KGHSH; CDR2 reads LQKENI. CDR3 amino acids: CASSPQDGPRETQYF. DNA for the CDR3: TGTGCCAGCTCACCGCAGGACGGCCCGCGGGAGACCCAGTACTTC.

The V and J genes are TRBV4-2 and TRBJ1-2; 7 bases align to TRBD1. This CDR3 has 14 residues. CDR1 LGHNA and CDR2 YNFKEQ come from the germline V gene. J was trimmed by 8 bases and V by 3 bases; bases with no gene match: 9. The CDR3: CASSQGQIRAGYTF. In DNA form, the CDR3 reads TGTGCCAGCAGCCAGGGACAGATACGGGCCGGCTACACCTTC.

CDR3 nucleotides: TGTGCCAGCTCACCAGGAGGGGGACAAGAAGCTTTCTTT. Translation: CASSPGGGQEAFF. The V and J genes are TRBV18 and TRBJ1-1; TRBD1 might be the D (6 bases). V lost 2 bases, J lost 8 bases, and 12 bases lay in between. The germline V gene has CDR1 KGHSH and CDR2 LQKENI. This CDR3 region has 13 residues.

The chain has TRBV5-4 and TRBJ2-1, with 10 positions matching TRBD1. Germline-derived CDR1 and CDR2 are SGHNT and YYREEE (reference sequence). Losses at the gene ends were 3 bases for V and 7 bases for J; bases not matched to a gene: 4. The CDR3 runs 14 residues. CDR3 sequence reads: CASSSGQGRNEQFF. DNA of the CDR3: TGTGCCAGCAGCTCGGGACAGGGGAGGAATGAGCAGTTCTTC. Looking up the rest from reference TRBV5-4 and TRBJ2-1 gives the full variable domain: ETGVTQSPTHLIKTRGQQVTLRCSSQSGHNTVSWYQQALGQGPQFIFQYYREEENGRGNFPPRFSGLQFPNYSSELNVNALELDDSALYLCASSSGQGRNEQFFGPGTRLTVL.

This clone came up a few times. The chain recombines TRBV18 with TRBJ2-5; the D is unclear. The V gene lost 3 bases and the J gene lost 2 bases, with 10 bases spanning the gap. CDR1 KGHSH and CDR2 LQKENI come from the germline V gene. This CDR3 is 14 amino acids long. The DNA of the CDR3 is TGTGCCAGCTCACCGCGGACGGGTCAAGAGACCCAGTACTTC. It translates to CASSPRTGQETQYF.

The chain is built from TRBV6-5 and TRBJ2-2, with D tentatively TRBD1 (6 bases). The germline V and J ends were trimmed by 6 bases and 0 bases, with 11 bases remaining between them. Germline V gene lookup returns CDR1 MNHEY and CDR2 SVGAGI. The CDR3 is made up of 15 amino acids. The CDR3 sequence: CASRETGPNTGELFF. In DNA form, the CDR3 reads TGTGCCAGCAGGGAGACAGGCCCGAACACCGGGGAGCTGTTTTTT.

V is TRBV11-3 and J is TRBJ2-1; D gene ambiguous. Germline-derived CDR1 and CDR2 are SGHNT and YENEEA. The V end was cut by 2 bases, the J end by 5 bases, with 7 bases between. CDR3 size: 13 residues. CDR3 protein: CASSLQPDNEQFF. The CDR3 nucleotides read TGTGCCAGCAGCTTACAGCCCGACAATGAGCAGTTCTTC. Looking up the rest from reference TRBV11-3 and TRBJ2-1 gives the full variable domain: EAGVVQSPRYKIIEKKQPVAFWCNPISGHNTLYWYLQNLGQGPELLIRYENEEAVDDSQLPKDRFSAERLKGVDSTLKIQPAELGDSAVYLCASSLQPDNEQFFGPGTRLTVL.

The rearrangement links TRBV27 to TRBJ1-5; D is unclear. The CDR3 runs to 14 residues. Germline-derived CDR1 and CDR2 are MNHEY and SMNVEV (reference sequence). Trimming stripped 5 bases from V and 4 bases from J, with 12 bases between. CDR3 DNA sequence: TGTGCCAGCAGTCCACGGACGGGGAATCAGCCCCAGCATTTT. Its translation is CASSPRTGNQPQHF.

This clone was counted a few times. This chain connects TRBV2 to TRBJ1-5; no reliable D call. The CDR3 is 12 residues long. Germline V gene sequence: CDR1 SNHLY, CDR2 FYNNEI. Trimming shortened V by 8 bases and J by 8 bases, and 13 bases separated the two germline ends. The CDR3 reads CASGKGNKPQHF. The CDR3, as DNA: TGTGCCAGCGGGAAAGGTAATAAGCCCCAGCATTTT. The complete variable domain, with remaining parts taken from reference TRBV2 and TRBJ1-5, reads EPEVTQTPSHQVTQMGQEVILRCVPISNHLYFYWYRQILGQKVEFLVSFYNNEISEKSEIFDDQFSVERPDGSNFTLKIRSTKLEDSAMYFCASGKGNKPQHFGDGTRLSIL.

The chain recombines TRBV4-1 with TRBJ1-6; D unclear. The germline V and J ends were trimmed by 4 bases and 8 bases, with 15 bases remaining between them. The CDR3 spans 15 residues. CDR1 is MGHRA and CDR2 is YSYEKL in the germline V gene. The CDR3 loop reads CASSRLTLSDSPLHF. The CDR3, as DNA: TGCGCCAGCAGCCGTTTGACTCTTTCTGATTCACCCCTCCACTTT.

This clone was picked up one time. This chain joins TRBV6-1 and TRBJ1-2; the D is unclear. The CDR3 runs 13 residues. Per germline, CDR1 MNHNS and CDR2 SASEGT. Trimming pared 5 bases from V and 6 bases from J, leaving 13 bases between. CDR3 nucleotide sequence: TGTGCCAGCAGTTCAAGGACTCTAAATGGCTACACCTTC. It codes for CASSSRTLNGYTF.

This rearrangement joins TRBV7-6 to TRBJ2-5; TRBD1 might be the D (6 bases). Germline CDR1 reads SGHVS; CDR2 reads FNYEAQ. Trimming cost V 5 bases and J 4 bases, with 26 bases left between them. CDR3 length: 18 amino acids. The chain's CDR3 is CASSPTGPGDFFRETQYF. The CDR3 nucleotides are TGTGCCAGCAGCCCCACGGGCCCAGGGGATTTTTTTCGAGAGACCCAGTACTTC.

This chain uses TRBV4-1 with TRBJ2-7; 7 nucleotides agree with TRBD2. J lost 0 bases, V lost 1 base, and 6 bases had no gene match. Germline CDR1 reads MGHRA; CDR2 reads YSYEKL. CDR3 size: 16 residues. This chain's CDR3 is CASSQGLGGSSYEQYF. Written as DNA, the CDR3 is TGCGCCAGCAGCCAAGGCCTGGGGGGGAGCTCCTACGAGCAGTACTTC.

The rearrangement links TRBV6-1 to TRBJ1-5; D not resolved. The CDR3 extends over 15 amino acids. Germline V CDR1 and CDR2: MNHNS, SASEGT. The V end was cut by 6 bases, the J end by 0 bases, with 12 bases between. The CDR3 reads CASSADGYSNQPQHF. The CDR3 region has the DNA TGTGCCAGCAGCGCCGACGGGTATAGCAATCAGCCCCAGCATTTT.

This chain uses TRBV5-1 with TRBJ2-5; 7 bases match TRBD2. Trimming took 4 bases from V and 5 from J; bases not matched to a gene: 8. CDR1 is SGHRS, CDR2 YFSETQ, per germline. This CDR3 has 14 amino acids. The CDR3 region has the DNA TGCGCCAGCAGCGTCGGGGGAGGGACGGAGACCCAGTACTTC. This translates into CASSVGGGTETQYF.

The chain carries TRBV19 and TRBJ1-5; D call uncertain. In germline, CDR1 is LNHDA, CDR2 SQIVND (reference sequence). Trimming removed 3 bases from V and 2 bases from J, with 8 bases in between. The CDR3 is made up of 14 amino acids. The CDR3 region is CASSMESGNQPQHF. DNA for the CDR3: TGTGCCAGTAGTATGGAATCGGGCAATCAGCCCCAGCATTTT.

This sequence joins TRBV19 and TRBJ2-2; tentative D call: TRBD1 (5 bases). In germline, CDR1 is LNHDA, CDR2 SQIVND (reference sequence). Trimming left V 0 bases short and J 13 bases short, with 12 bases between. The CDR3 is 13 residues long. The CDR3 sequence: CASSIDLGRVLFF. The CDR3 region has the DNA TGTGCCAGTAGTATAGATCTTGGCAGGGTGCTGTTTTTT.

CDR3 bases: TGCGCCAGCAGTGAAGGATCGTGGGACTACGAGCAGTACTTC. Its translation is CASSEGSWDYEQYF. The rearrangement joins TRBV10-2 to TRBJ2-7; no firm D call. V was cut by 3 bases and J by 3 bases, with 12 bases left in between. Germline CDR1 and CDR2: WSHSY and SAAADI. CDR3 length equals 14 residues.

The chain recombines TRBV5-6 with TRBJ1-6; 9 bases line up with TRBD1. Germline V gene sequence: CDR1 SGHDT, CDR2 YYEEEE. The CDR3 is 14 amino acids. The V segment lost 5 bases and the J segment 9 bases; nucleotides outside the gene matches: 6. CDR3 coding DNA: TGTGCCAGCAGTCTCCGACAGGGGGTTTCACCCCTCCACTTT. Amino acids: CASSLRQGVSPLHF.